These 20 T cell receptor beta chains were all obtained from the same sample, sequenced in a study of T cell changes during pregnancy in multiple sclerosis. TCRdb keeps only in-frame clones here, not all; method: immunoSEQ multiplex PCR. Seen here are tens of thousands of clones, 70% to 90% observed once, and the top ten hold under 0.75%. The sample here was CD4+ T cells from peripheral blood mononuclear cells, taken in the first trimester of pregnancy. The receptor source for this set is a female donor with multiple sclerosis, enrolled in a pregnancy study.

V and J are TRBV5-6 and TRBJ2-7; a possible D gene is TRBD1 (6 bases). This CDR3 contains 15 residues. Looked up from germline, CDR1 is SGHDT and CDR2 is YYEEEE. The V end lost 3 bases, the J end lost 0 bases, and 13 bases lay between the germline ends. In DNA form, the CDR3 reads TGTGCCAGCAGCTACCGGACAGTTAACTCCTACGAGCAGTACTTC. Amino acids: CASSYRTVNSYEQYF.

The chain combines TRBV7-3 with TRBJ2-3; 9 nucleotides align to TRBD2. The germline V gene has CDR1 SGHTA and CDR2 FQGTGA. The CDR3 is 16 amino acids. The trim removed 3 bases at V and 3 bases at J, leaving 7 bases unmatched. The CDR3 loop reads CASSFHSGGATDTQYF. CDR3 coding DNA: TGTGCCAGCAGCTTCCATAGCGGGGGTGCGACAGATACGCAGTATTTT.

The chain employs TRBV5-4 and TRBJ1-2, with 9 bases aligning to TRBD1. V gave up 3 bases and J gave up 2 bases; unmatched junction bases: 2. Looked up from germline, CDR1 is SGHNT and CDR2 is YYREEE (reference sequence). The CDR3 has 14 residues. CDR3 coding DNA: TGTGCCAGCAGCTCCGGGACAGGGAACTATGGCTACACCTTC. Residues: CASSSGTGNYGYTF.

The chain joins TRBV14 to TRBJ2-1; 7 positions agree with TRBD1. V lost 8 bases, J lost 6 bases, and 10 bases stayed unmatched. This CDR3 has 14 residues. CDR1 and CDR2 (germline): SGHDN, FVKESK. The CDR3 nucleotides are TGTGCCAGCGACAGGGCAGGGGTACTCAATGAGCAGTTCTTC. Its protein is CASDRAGVLNEQFF.

This clone showed up just once. The V call is TRBV4-2, the J call TRBJ2-1; 10 bases are a match to TRBD2. The CDR3 extends over 16 amino acids. With 6 bases clipped from V and 5 bases from J, the junction kept 10 bases outside the gene matches. Germline CDR1 LGHNA, CDR2 YNFKEQ. This CDR3 reads CASRQLGLAANNEQFF. CDR3 in DNA: TGTGCCAGCAGACAGTTAGGACTAGCGGCCAACAATGAGCAGTTCTTC.

The rearrangement links TRBV7-2 to TRBJ2-3; TRBD2 matches at 11 bases. The J segment lost 4 bases and the V segment lost 5 bases, leaving 2 bases of the junction unmatched. This CDR3 spans 14 amino acids. Germline V gene sequence: CDR1 SGHTA, CDR2 FQGNSA. CDR3 nucleotides: TGTGCCAGCAGCCGGACTAGCGGGTCAGATACGCAGTATTTT. It codes for CASSRTSGSDTQYF.

In its sample, this clone is medium-sized. The chain joins TRBV5-1 to TRBJ2-3; 9 bases agree with TRBD1. V gave up 2 bases and J gave up 3 bases; unmatched junction bases: 1. The CDR3 is 14 amino acids. The V gene's germline CDR1 is SGHRS and CDR2 YFSETQ. CDR3 DNA sequence: TGCGCCAGCAGCTTACAGGGGGCGACAGATACGCAGTATTTT. Protein sequence: CASSLQGATDTQYF.

The gene calls are TRBV21-1 and TRBJ1-2; the table's D call of TRBD1 was not tested on the DNA. TRBV21-1 is flagged as a pseudogene. CDR3 length: 15 residues. This CDR3 is CASSIRTGTSYGYTF. As DNA, the CDR3 is TGTGCCAGCAGCATCAGGACAGGGACGAGCTATGGCTACACCTTC.

The chain is built from TRBV28 and TRBJ1-2, with a possible D match to TRBD1 (5 bases). Germline CDR1 and CDR2: MDHEN and SYDVKM. The CDR3 consists of 15 residues. Deletions cut 8 bases from V and 3 bases from J, with 19 bases between. CDR3 amino acids: CASRPSRQGDYGYTF. The DNA of the CDR3 is TGTGCCAGCCGCCCATCTCGTCAGGGTGACTATGGCTACACCTTC.

The chain combines TRBV23-1 with TRBJ1-4, with 7 bases that match TRBD1. TRBV23-1 is treated as an ORF (open reading frame) with a function not yet certain. The CDR3 contains 16 residues. With 0 bases clipped from V and 3 bases from J, the junction kept 4 bases outside the gene matches. CDR3 coding DNA: TGCGCCAGCAGTCAATCGTGGGGGACAGCTAATGAAAAACTGTTTTTT. The encoded protein is CASSQSWGTANEKLFF.

This clone was seen a few times. The chain couples TRBV20-1 to TRBJ1-1, with TRBD1 identical over 10 bases. Losses at the gene ends were 6 bases for V and 11 bases for J; bases not matched to a gene: 6. The CDR3 spans 11 residues. Germline CDR1 is DFQATT and CDR2 is SNEGSKA (reference sequence). CDR3 region: CSAPDRGFAFF. CDR3 DNA sequence: TGCAGTGCCCCGGACAGGGGGTTTGCTTTCTTT.

The chain combines TRBV11-2 with TRBJ1-2, with D perhaps matching TRBD1 (5 bases). Germline-derived CDR1 and CDR2 are SGHAT and FQNNGV. This CDR3 is built from 13 residues. Trimming took 5 bases from V and 8 from J, leaving 15 bases between them. CDR3 in DNA: TGTGCCAGCAGCCCGCGACAGACACGGGGCTACACCTTC. Translating it yields CASSPRQTRGYTF.

The gene calls are TRBV4-1 and TRBJ2-3, with D unclear. The V and J ends lost 0 bases and 2 bases respectively, with 12 bases between them. CDR3 length equals 16 residues. Germline-derived CDR1 and CDR2 are MGHRA and YSYEKL. The CDR3 spells CASSQDRDFLTDTQYF. Here the CDR3 DNA reads TGCGCCAGCAGCCAAGATCGAGACTTCCTCACAGATACGCAGTATTTT.

The genes are TRBV7-2 and TRBJ2-6, with TRBD1 identical over 7 bases. Germline assignment: CDR1 SGHTA and CDR2 FQGNSA. The CDR3 covers 15 residues. J lost 4 bases, V lost 5 bases, and 5 bases had no gene match. CDR3 bases: TGTGCCAGCAGCCAGGGACAGTCAGGGGCCAACGTCCTGACTTTC. It is translated as CASSQGQSGANVLTF.

V usage is TRBV5-1 and J usage is TRBJ2-5; 11 bases match TRBD2. Germline V lookup: CDR1 SGHRS, CDR2 YFSETQ. The CDR3 is 17 amino acids. Losses at the gene ends were 0 bases for V and 4 bases for J; bases not matched to a gene: 8. The CDR3 DNA reads TGCGCCAGCAGCTTGGCAAGACGTAGCGGGAGGGGAGAGACCCAGTACTTC. Translating it yields CASSLARRSGRGETQYF.

The chain links TRBV19 to TRBJ1-2; tentative D call: TRBD1 (5 bases). The germline V gene has CDR1 LNHDA and CDR2 SQIVND (reference sequence). V lost 3 bases and J 6 bases, leaving 17 bases between the germline ends. The CDR3 consists of 15 residues. The CDR3 loop reads CASSMGRYSSHGYTF. The CDR3 DNA follows: TGTGCCAGTAGTATGGGGCGGTATAGTTCTCATGGCTACACCTTC.

This chain uses TRBV5-1 with TRBJ1-3; 10 bases align to TRBD1. J lost 2 bases, V lost 4 bases, and 3 bases had no gene match. This CDR3 region has 15 residues. The germline V gene encodes CDR1 SGHRS and CDR2 YFSETQ. The CDR3 here is CASSTGQGTGNTIYF. The DNA of the CDR3 is TGCGCCAGCAGCACGGGACAGGGGACTGGAAACACCATATATTTT.

V usage is TRBV5-4 and J usage is TRBJ2-3, with 11 bases fitting TRBD2. V lost 4 bases to trimming and J lost 5 bases; unmatched junction nucleotides: 15. The CDR3 has 18 amino acids. The germline gives CDR1 SGHNT, CDR2 YYREEE (reference sequence). CDR3 amino acids: CASSLGGVAGGQRDTQYF. The CDR3 DNA follows: TGTGCCAGCAGCCTGGGTGGGGTAGCGGGAGGGCAAAGAGATACGCAGTATTTT. The whole variable domain, remainder taken from reference TRBV5-4 and TRBJ2-3, is ETGVTQSPTHLIKTRGQQVTLRCSSQSGHNTVSWYQQALGQGPQFIFQYYREEENGRGNFPPRFSGLQFPNYSSELNVNALELDDSALYLCASSLGGVAGGQRDTQYFGPGTRLTVL.

The rearrangement uses TRBV30 and TRBJ2-1; 13 nucleotides agree with TRBD2. With V trimmed by 3 bases and J by 2 bases, 4 bases remained unmatched. CDR1 GTSNPN and CDR2 SVGIG come from the germline V gene (reference sequence). This CDR3 region has 16 residues. This chain's CDR3 is CAWRKLAGGTYNEQFF. The CDR3 region has the DNA TGTGCCTGGAGAAAACTAGCGGGGGGGACCTACAATGAGCAGTTCTTC.

The J gene is TRBJ2-1, the V gene TRBV7-3, with 10 bases aligning to TRBD2. The CDR3 length is 18 residues. CDR1 is SGHTA and CDR2 is FQGTGA in the germline V gene. The V segment lost 5 bases and the J segment 5 bases; nucleotides outside the gene matches: 15. The CDR3, as DNA: TGTGCCAGCAGCCGCAGGCGGGGTAGCGGGGGGACCGACAATGAGCAGTTCTTC. It codes for CASSRRRGSGGTDNEQFF.